A selection of T cell receptor beta chains follows, all from one sample in a study of blood T cell repertoires in COVID-19. TCRdb's copy holds only in-frame clones and misses some; the assay was immunoSEQ multiplex PCR. The sample lists roughly 99,000 clones; just over 85% were seen once. Sequences were obtained from peripheral blood. The receptors derive from a man aged 50 to 60 with COVID-19, enrolled during active disease. The CDR3 runs from the conserved cysteine through the conserved F or W. Each record gives: V gene, D gene, clone size, J gene, CDR3 length, CDR3 DNA, CDR3 protein. D genes are given only for firm matches. A row's size may be missing; if present it is once, few, many or a size class.

V: TRBV29-1; D: TRBD1; size: -; J: TRBJ2-7; length: 14; DNA: TGCAGCGCGAGGCCGGGACAGGGATCCTACGAGCAGTACTTC; CDR3: CSARPGQGSYEQYF
V: TRBV5-5; D: -; size: once; J: TRBJ1-1; length: 11; DNA: TGTGCCAGCAGCTTGCTCAACGAGGCTTTCTTT; CDR3: CASSLLNEAFF
V: TRBV14; D: -; size: -; J: TRBJ2-1; length: 11; DNA: TGTGCCAGCAGCCAAGAGGGGGGGCAGTTCTTC; CDR3: CASSQEGGQFF
V: TRBV18; D: TRBD1; size: -; J: TRBJ1-6; length: 14; DNA: TGTGCCAGCTCACCGGGACAGAATAATTCACCCCTCCACTTT; CDR3: CASSPGQNNSPLHF
V: TRBV5-6; D: TRBD1; size: -; J: TRBJ1-1; length: 18; DNA: TGTGCCAGCAGCCCCCCGGGACAGGGGGTTTATGCCGACACTGAAGCTTTCTTT; CDR3: CASSPPGQGVYADTEAFF
V: TRBV10-3; D: -; size: -; J: TRBJ1-4; length: 14; DNA: TGTGCCATCAGTGAGGGGAGGGCTAATGAAAAACTGTTTTTT; CDR3: CAISEGRANEKLFF
V: TRBV3-1/TRBV3-2; D: TRBD2; size: once; J: TRBJ2-3; length: 15; DNA: TGTGCCAGCAGCCTAATGGGGGGGAGCACAGATACGCAGTATTTT; CDR3: CASSLMGGSTDTQYF
V: TRBV4-3; D: -; size: -; J: TRBJ2-1; length: 14; DNA: TGCGCCAGCAGCCAAGATAGCGGTTACAATGAGCAGTTCTTC; CDR3: CASSQDSGYNEQFF
V: TRBV28; D: -; size: -; J: TRBJ2-7; length: 13; DNA: TGTGCCAGCAGCCGGGACACCTCCTACGAGCAGTACTTC; CDR3: CASSRDTSYEQYF
V: TRBV18; D: -; size: -; J: TRBJ1-1; length: 14; DNA: TGTGCCAGCTCACCGTTTAAGGGGGACACTGAAGCTTTCTTT; CDR3: CASSPFKGDTEAFF
V: TRBV29-1; D: -; size: -; J: TRBJ2-2; length: 14; DNA: TGCAGCGTACCGGGCGCGCAGGGGCGCGGGGAGCTGTTTTTT; CDR3: CSVPGAQGRGELFF
V: TRBV30; D: TRBD1; size: -; J: TRBJ1-2; length: 14; DNA: TGTGCCTGGAGTGTACAGGGGGCTTACTATGGCTACACCTTC; CDR3: CAWSVQGAYYGYTF
V: TRBV7-9; D: -; size: -; J: TRBJ2-3; length: 12; DNA: TGTGCCAGCAGCTTAGATGAGGATACGCAGTATTTT; CDR3: CASSLDEDTQYF
V: TRBV11-2; D: -; size: -; J: TRBJ1-3; length: 14; DNA: TGTGCCAGCAGCACAGGGCTTTCTGGAAACACCATATATTTT; CDR3: CASSTGLSGNTIYF
V: TRBV2; D: TRBD1; size: -; J: TRBJ2-7; length: 15; DNA: TGTGCCAGCAGGTCACCGGGACAGGGTATCCACGAGCAGTACTTC; CDR3: CASRSPGQGIHEQYF
V: TRBV5-4; D: -; size: -; J: TRBJ1-6; length: 15; DNA: TGTGCCAGCAGCTTGGTTGGACAGCATAATTCACCCCTCCACTTT; CDR3: CASSLVGQHNSPLHF
V: TRBV6-6; D: -; size: once; J: TRBJ2-5; length: 15; DNA: TGTGCCAGCTTTGATTGGGGGCGTAACCAAGAGACCCAGTACTTC; CDR3: CASFDWGRNQETQYF
V: TRBV15; D: -; size: -; J: TRBJ1-1; length: 13; DNA: TGTGCCACCAGAACAGGTCTGAACACTGAAGCTTTCTTT; CDR3: CATRTGLNTEAFF
V: TRBV4-1; D: TRBD2; size: -; J: TRBJ2-3; length: 18; DNA: TGCGCCAGCAGCCAAGGGCTCCTAGCGGGGGCCGCAACAGATACGCAGTATTTT; CDR3: CASSQGLLAGAATDTQYF
V: TRBV29-1; D: -; size: -; J: TRBJ1-5; length: 12; DNA: TGCAGCGCTCAGGCAGGGTCCCAGCCCCAGCATTTT; CDR3: CSAQAGSQPQHF
V: TRBV27; D: TRBD1; size: -; J: TRBJ1-5; length: 15; DNA: TGTGCCAGCAGTCTCCAGACAGGGGGGAATCAGCCCCAGCATTTT; CDR3: CASSLQTGGNQPQHF
V: TRBV5-4; D: -; size: -; J: TRBJ2-1; length: 13; DNA: TGTGCCAGCAGTCAACAGGACAGCAATGAGCAGTTCTTC; CDR3: CASSQQDSNEQFF
V: TRBV5-1; D: -; size: -; J: TRBJ2-1; length: 16; DNA: TGCGCCAGCAGCTGGGGGTCGGGAGCTTCGACGCGTGAGCAGTTCTTC; CDR3: CASSWGSGASTREQFF
V: TRBV6-5; D: TRBD1; size: -; J: TRBJ1-1; length: 13; DNA: TGTGCCAGCACCACCACGACAGGGCGCGAAGCTTTCTTT; CDR3: CASTTTTGREAFF
V: TRBV28; D: -; size: -; J: TRBJ2-2; length: 16; DNA: TGTGCCAGCATCCAAAGCGGGGGACAGAGCCCCGGGGAGCTGTTTTTT; CDR3: CASIQSGGQSPGELFF
V: TRBV7-2; D: TRBD1; size: -; J: TRBJ2-5; length: 16; DNA: TGTGCCAGCAGTCTAGCCCGGGACAGGGTTTTAGAGACCCAGTACTTC; CDR3: CASSLARDRVLETQYF
V: TRBV30; D: TRBD1; size: few; J: TRBJ1-1; length: 13; DNA: TGTGCCTGGTCGGGACAGAAGAACACTGAAGCTTTCTTT; CDR3: CAWSGQKNTEAFF
V: TRBV15; D: TRBD2; size: once; J: TRBJ2-7; length: 16; DNA: TGTGCCACCAGCACCCCCCGCGGGGGATTGAACTACGAGCAGTACTTC; CDR3: CATSTPRGGLNYEQYF
V: TRBV5-6; D: -; size: -; J: TRBJ2-5; length: 14; DNA: TGTGCCAGCAGCGACGGTCCTAGAGGAGAGACCCAGTACTTC; CDR3: CASSDGPRGETQYF
V: TRBV9; D: -; size: -; J: TRBJ2-7; length: 14; DNA: TGTGCCAGCAGCGTAGTGAGCGGCTCCTACGAGCAGTACTTC; CDR3: CASSVVSGSYEQYF
V: TRBV30; D: TRBD1; size: -; J: TRBJ1-6; length: 14; DNA: TGTGCCTGGACCCGGGACAGGTTAACGACACCCCTCCACTTT; CDR3: CAWTRDRLTTPLHF
V: TRBV9; D: -; size: -; J: TRBJ1-1; length: 16; DNA: TGTGCCAGCAGCGTAGGGGCTTCGATGATGAACACTGAAGCTTTCTTT; CDR3: CASSVGASMMNTEAFF
V: TRBV14; D: TRBD1; size: once; J: TRBJ2-7; length: 12; DNA: TGTGCCAGCAGCCAAGGGACAGGCACCCAGTACTTC; CDR3: CASSQGTGTQYF